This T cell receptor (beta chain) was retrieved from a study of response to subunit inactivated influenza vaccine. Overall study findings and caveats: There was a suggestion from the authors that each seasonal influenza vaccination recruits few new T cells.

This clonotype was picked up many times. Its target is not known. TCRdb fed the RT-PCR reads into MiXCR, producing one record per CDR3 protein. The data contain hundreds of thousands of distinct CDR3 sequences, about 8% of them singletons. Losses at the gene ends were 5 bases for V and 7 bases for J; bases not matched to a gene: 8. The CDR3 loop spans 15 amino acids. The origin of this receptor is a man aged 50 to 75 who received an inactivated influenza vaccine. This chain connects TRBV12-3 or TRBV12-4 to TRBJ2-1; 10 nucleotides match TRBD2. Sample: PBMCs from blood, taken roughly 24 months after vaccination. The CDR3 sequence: CASSHPGLAKNEQFF. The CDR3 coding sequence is TGTGCCAGCAGTCATCCGGGACTAGCGAAAAATGAGCAGTTCTTC.